These 13 T cell receptor beta chains originate from one sample sequenced in a study of T cells in localized non-small cell lung cancer. Data came from immunoSEQ multiplex PCR; TCRdb stores just in-frame clones and leaves some out. The table shows approximately 63,000 clones, with 70% to 90% occurring only once. This specimen was peripheral blood, taken before any cancer treatment. The receptors here all came from a man between 40 and 70 years old with stage I squamous cell lung carcinoma.

The chain employs TRBV5-4 and TRBJ2-2, with D possibly being TRBD2 (6 bases). V was shortened by 5 bases and J by 6 bases, with 11 bases between the two germline ends. This CDR3 spans 13 amino acids. CDR1 is SGHNT and CDR2 is YYREEE in the germline V gene (reference sequence). The CDR3 region is CASRMGLPGELFF. The CDR3 DNA reads as TGTGCCAGCAGGATGGGACTCCCCGGGGAGCTGTTTTTT.

This chain uses TRBV5-6 with TRBJ1-5; perhaps TRBD1 as D (5 bases). The CDR3 is 14 residues long. V lost 0 bases and J lost 4, with 8 bases in between. Germline V gene lookup returns CDR1 SGHDT and CDR2 YYEEEE. The CDR3 reads CASSLGGRNQPQHF. The DNA of the CDR3 is TGTGCCAGCAGCTTGGGGGGGAGGAATCAGCCCCAGCATTTT.

The chain employs TRBV5-4 and TRBJ2-2; 7 nucleotides align to TRBD2. The CDR3 consists of 15 residues. V lost 1 base and J lost 3; bases outside the gene matches: 3. CDR1 and CDR2 (germline): SGHNT, YYREEE (reference sequence). The CDR3 region is CASSLRAGDTGELFF. The CDR3 DNA is TGTGCCAGCAGCTTGCGCGCGGGAGACACCGGGGAGCTGTTTTTT.

The rearrangement links TRBV19 to TRBJ2-1; 7 bases map to TRBD2. Germline assignment: CDR1 LNHDA and CDR2 SQIVND (reference sequence). There are 16 residues in the CDR3. V was clipped by 3 bases and J by 4 bases; unmatched bases: 9. The CDR3 nucleotides are TGTGCCAGTAGTATGGGCAGCGGGGATATTTACAATGAGCAGTTCTTC. Translating it yields CASSMGSGDIYNEQFF.

The chain joins TRBV6-1 to TRBJ1-2; D perhaps matches TRBD1 (6 bases). V lost 3 bases to trimming and J lost 4 bases, with 18 bases between them. CDR1 MNHNS and CDR2 SASEGT come from the germline V gene. The CDR3 sequence is 16 residues long. The CDR3 loop reads CASSEGATLSGYGYTF. CDR3 nucleotides: TGTGCCAGCAGTGAGGGGGCTACTTTATCGGGCTATGGCTACACCTTC.

The gene calls are TRBV4-2 and TRBJ2-4; possibly TRBD2 for D (5 bases). Germline assignment: CDR1 LGHNA and CDR2 YNFKEQ. Trimming shortened V by 2 bases and J by 4 bases, and 9 bases separated the two germline ends. The CDR3 is 14 residues long. Here the CDR3 reads CASSQPSGKNIQYF. The CDR3 DNA is TGTGCCAGCAGCCAACCCTCGGGAAAAAACATTCAGTACTTC.

The chain uses TRBV6-5 and TRBJ2-7, with a tentative D call TRBD1 (5 bases). V was trimmed by 5 bases and J by 2 bases, leaving 10 bases between them. CDR3 length: 13 residues. Germline values: CDR1 MNHEY, CDR2 SVGAGI. In DNA form, the CDR3 reads TGTGCCAGCAGTCGACAGCCTACCTACGAGCAGTACTTC. It yields the protein CASSRQPTYEQYF.

The gene calls are TRBV29-1 and TRBJ1-5; D remains unclear. The V end lost 4 bases, the J end lost 1 base, and 8 bases lay between the germline ends. The CDR3 totals 13 residues. CDR1 is SQVTM and CDR2 is ANQGSEA in the germline V gene. This chain's CDR3 is CSVGLGSNQPQHF. The CDR3 DNA reads TGCAGCGTTGGCCTGGGAAGCAATCAGCCCCAGCATTTT.

The V call is TRBV4-1, the J call TRBJ1-1; D unresolved. There are 16 residues in the CDR3. The V gene lost 0 bases and the J gene lost 1 base, with 12 bases spanning the gap. Germline CDR1 is MGHRA and CDR2 is YSYEKL. The DNA of the CDR3 is TGCGCCAGCAGCCAAGAAAAAGGAATACCGAACACTGAAGCTTTCTTT. Its protein is CASSQEKGIPNTEAFF.

The V gene is TRBV29-1, the J gene TRBJ2-3, with TRBD2 matching 7 bases. Looked up from germline, CDR1 is SQVTM and CDR2 is ANQGSEA. V lost 4 bases and J lost 2; bases outside the gene matches: 12. This CDR3 is 16 amino acids long. CDR3 protein: CSVGGTTEEFTDTQYF. The DNA of the CDR3 is TGCAGCGTTGGGGGGACTACCGAAGAATTCACAGATACGCAGTATTTT.

This chain uses TRBV28 with TRBJ1-3; 8 bases line up with TRBD1. Germline lookup yields CDR1 MDHEN and CDR2 SYDVKM. J gave up 0 bases and V 6 bases, and 16 bases lay outside the gene matches. CDR3 length: 19 residues. The CDR3 region has the DNA TGTGCCAGCAGGCCCTCTCAGGGGGCGCAGGGGGACTCTGGAAACACCATATATTTT. As protein: CASRPSQGAQGDSGNTIYF.

The J gene is TRBJ2-2, the V gene TRBV7-2; maybe TRBD2 (5 bases). The germline V gene encodes CDR1 SGHTA and CDR2 FQGNSA. The CDR3 is 14 residues long. The germline V and J ends were trimmed by 5 bases and 3 bases, with 10 bases remaining between them. CDR3 region: CASSRTRDTGELFF. CDR3 nucleotide sequence: TGTGCCAGCAGCCGAACTAGGGACACCGGGGAGCTGTTTTTT.

This chain connects TRBV29-1 to TRBJ1-4; D is unresolved. The V gene's germline CDR1 is SQVTM and CDR2 ANQGSEA. Trimming removed 4 bases at V and 5 bases at J, with 11 bases between. There are 13 residues in the CDR3. The CDR3 DNA reads as TGCAGCGTTGTAATACAAGAAAATGAAAAACTGTTTTTT. Its translation: CSVVIQENEKLFF.